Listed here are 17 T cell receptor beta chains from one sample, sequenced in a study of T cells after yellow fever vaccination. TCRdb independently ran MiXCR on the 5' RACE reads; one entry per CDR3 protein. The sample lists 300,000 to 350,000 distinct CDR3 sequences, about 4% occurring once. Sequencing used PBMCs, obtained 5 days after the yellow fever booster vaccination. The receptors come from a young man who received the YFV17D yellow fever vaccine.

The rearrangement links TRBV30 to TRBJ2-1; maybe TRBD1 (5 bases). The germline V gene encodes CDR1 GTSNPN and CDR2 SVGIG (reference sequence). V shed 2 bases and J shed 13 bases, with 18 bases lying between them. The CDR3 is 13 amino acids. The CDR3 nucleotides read TGTGCCTGGAGTACGGATAGACAGACCACTCAGTTCTTC. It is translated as CAWSTDRQTTQFF.

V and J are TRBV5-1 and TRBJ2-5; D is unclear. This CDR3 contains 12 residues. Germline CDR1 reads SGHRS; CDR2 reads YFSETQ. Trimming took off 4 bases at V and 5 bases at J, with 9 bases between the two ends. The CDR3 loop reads CASSDQRETQYF. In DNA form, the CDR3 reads TGCGCCAGCAGCGACCAGAGGGAGACCCAGTACTTC.

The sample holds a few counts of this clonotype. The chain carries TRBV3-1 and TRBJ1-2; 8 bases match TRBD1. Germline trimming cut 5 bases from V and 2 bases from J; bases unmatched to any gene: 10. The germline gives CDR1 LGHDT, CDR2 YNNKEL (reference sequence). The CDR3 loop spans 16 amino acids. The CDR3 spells CASSTTGAAANYGYTF. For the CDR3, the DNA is TGTGCCAGCAGCACGACAGGGGCCGCAGCAAACTATGGCTACACCTTC.

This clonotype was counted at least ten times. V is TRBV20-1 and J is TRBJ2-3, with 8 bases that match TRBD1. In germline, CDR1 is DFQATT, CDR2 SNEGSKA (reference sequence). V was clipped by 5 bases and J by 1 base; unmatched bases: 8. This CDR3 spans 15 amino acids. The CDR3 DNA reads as TGCAGTGCTCTTCTGACAGGGGACGGCACAGATACGCAGTATTTT. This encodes CSALLTGDGTDTQYF.

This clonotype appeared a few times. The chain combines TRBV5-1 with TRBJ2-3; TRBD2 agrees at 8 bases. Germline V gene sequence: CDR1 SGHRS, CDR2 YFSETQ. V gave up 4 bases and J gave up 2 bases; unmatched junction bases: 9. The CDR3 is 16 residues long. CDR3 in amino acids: CASSPAPGGDTDTQYF. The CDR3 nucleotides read TGCGCCAGCAGCCCAGCCCCCGGGGGGGACACAGATACGCAGTATTTT.

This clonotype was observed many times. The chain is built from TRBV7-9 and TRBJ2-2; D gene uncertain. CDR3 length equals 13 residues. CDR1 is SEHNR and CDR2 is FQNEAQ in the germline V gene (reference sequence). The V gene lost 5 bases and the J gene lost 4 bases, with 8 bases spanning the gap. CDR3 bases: TGTGCCAGCAGCCCCGCCCCCACCGGGGAGCTGTTTTTT. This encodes CASSPAPTGELFF.

In DNA form, the CDR3 reads TGTGCCAGCAGTTTATTTTACAGGGGGCTGATAGGGGAGCTGTTTTTT. Amino acid sequence: CASSLFYRGLIGELFF. The chain combines TRBV27 with TRBJ2-2; TRBD1 matches at 9 bases. The CDR3 length is 16 residues. Per the germline V gene, CDR1 is MNHEY and CDR2 is SMNVEV (reference sequence). The ends lost 1 base at V and 8 bases at J; junction bases unmatched: 8.

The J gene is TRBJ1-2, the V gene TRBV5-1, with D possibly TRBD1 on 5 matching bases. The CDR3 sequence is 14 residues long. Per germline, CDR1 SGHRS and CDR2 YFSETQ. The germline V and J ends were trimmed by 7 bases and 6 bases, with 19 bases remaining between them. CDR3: CASRYSYRRDGYTF. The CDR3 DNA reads TGCGCCAGCCGCTACAGCTACAGGAGAGATGGCTACACCTTC.

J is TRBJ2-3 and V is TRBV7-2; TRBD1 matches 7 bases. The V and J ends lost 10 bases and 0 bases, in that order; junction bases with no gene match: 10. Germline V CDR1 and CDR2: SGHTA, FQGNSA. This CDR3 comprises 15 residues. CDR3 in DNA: TGTGCCACAAATCTCCGGGACAGTAGCACAGATACGCAGTATTTT. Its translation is CATNLRDSSTDTQYF.

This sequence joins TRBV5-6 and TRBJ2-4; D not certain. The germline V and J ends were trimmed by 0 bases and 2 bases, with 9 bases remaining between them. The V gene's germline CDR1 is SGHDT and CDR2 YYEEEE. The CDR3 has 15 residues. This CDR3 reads CASSLGWGTKNIQYF. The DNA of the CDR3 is TGTGCCAGCAGCTTGGGTTGGGGTACCAAAAACATTCAGTACTTC.

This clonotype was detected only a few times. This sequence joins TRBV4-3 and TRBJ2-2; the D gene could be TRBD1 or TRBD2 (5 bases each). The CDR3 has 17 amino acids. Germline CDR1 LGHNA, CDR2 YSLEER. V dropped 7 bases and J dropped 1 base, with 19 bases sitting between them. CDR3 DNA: TGCGCCAGCACCCCTGGGTCTGGGGCGGGGAACACCGGGGAGCTGTTTTTT. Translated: CASTPGSGAGNTGELFF.

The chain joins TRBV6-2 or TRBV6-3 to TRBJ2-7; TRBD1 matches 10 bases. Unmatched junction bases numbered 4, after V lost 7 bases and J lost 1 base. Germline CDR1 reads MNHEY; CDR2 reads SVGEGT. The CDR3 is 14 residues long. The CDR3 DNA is TGTGCCAGCATCAGGGGACAGGGGTCCTACGAGCAGTACGTC. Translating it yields CASIRGQGSYEQYV.

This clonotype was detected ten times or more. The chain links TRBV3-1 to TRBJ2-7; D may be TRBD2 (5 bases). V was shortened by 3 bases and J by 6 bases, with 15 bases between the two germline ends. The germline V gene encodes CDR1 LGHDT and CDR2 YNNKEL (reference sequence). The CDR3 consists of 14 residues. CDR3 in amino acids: CASSQRESRGEQYF. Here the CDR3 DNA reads TGTGCCAGCAGCCAGAGGGAATCACGGGGCGAGCAGTACTTC.

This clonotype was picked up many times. Written as DNA, the CDR3 is TGCGCCAGCAGCTTGGACGGGGCCGGCAATCAGCCCCAGCATTTT. Its protein is CASSLDGAGNQPQHF. V and J are TRBV5-1 and TRBJ1-5; perhaps TRBD1 as D (5 bases). The CDR3 contains 15 residues. The V and J ends lost 0 bases and 2 bases respectively, with 9 bases between them. Germline loops: CDR1 SGHRS, CDR2 YFSETQ.

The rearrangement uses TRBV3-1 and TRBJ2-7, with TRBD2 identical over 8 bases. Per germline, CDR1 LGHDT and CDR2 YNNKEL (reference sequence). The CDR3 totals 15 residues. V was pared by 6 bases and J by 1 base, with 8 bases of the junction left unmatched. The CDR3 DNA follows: TGTGCCAGCAGTCATCGGGCGGGGGGTTCCTACGAGCAGTACTTC. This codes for CASSHRAGGSYEQYF.

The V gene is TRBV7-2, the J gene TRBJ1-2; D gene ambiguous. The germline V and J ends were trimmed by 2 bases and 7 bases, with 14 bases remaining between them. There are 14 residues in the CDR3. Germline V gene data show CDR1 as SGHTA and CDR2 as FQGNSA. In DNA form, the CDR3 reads TGTGCCAGCAGCTTACAGTCCGGGGTCCGTGGCTACACCTTC. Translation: CASSLQSGVRGYTF.

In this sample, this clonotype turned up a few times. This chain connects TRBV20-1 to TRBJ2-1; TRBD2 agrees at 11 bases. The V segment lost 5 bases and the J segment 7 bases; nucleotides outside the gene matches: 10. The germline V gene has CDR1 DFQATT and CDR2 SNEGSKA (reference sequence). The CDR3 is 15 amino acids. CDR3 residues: CSARELAGVSNEQFF. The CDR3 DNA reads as TGCAGTGCTCGCGAACTAGCGGGGGTCTCGAATGAGCAGTTCTTC.